This T cell receptor (beta chain) was sequenced for a study of cytomegalovirus exposure and HLA in healthy donors. Study-level points and caveats: The study put 150 to 200 TCR beta chains on its list as cytomegalovirus-associated. In a later analysis, donors in an Asian-associated ancestry cluster reportedly had fewer N-insertions in productive TCRs than the cohort mean. DRB1 showed the most TCR associations and HLA-C the fewest in a later analysis, as rates varied by HLA locus.

Regarding this clone: Its antigen remains unidentified.

Germline values: CDR1 MDHEN, CDR2 SYDVKM. The CDR3 consists of 18 residues. Trimming cost V 2 bases and J 8 bases; bases outside gene matches: 17. Primers: 60 Vbeta forward and 13 Jbeta reverse. Produced via immunoSEQ multiplex PCR; TCRdb's table is partial and in-frame only. Among about 160,000 clones listed, roughly 82% were seen once. This receptor was obtained from a girl aged 5 to 17 in good health and CMV-seropositive. The source material was PBMCs. The V gene is TRBV28, the J gene TRBJ2-1, with 8 bases that match TRBD2. CDR3 residues: CASSLGVGLAWKIDEQFF. CDR3 bases: TGTGCCAGCAGTTTAGGAGTAGGACTAGCCTGGAAGATCGATGAGCAGTTCTTC.